This entry describes one TCR beta chain. The sample is drawn from a study of blood T cell repertoires in COVID-19. Overall study context: Samples of COVID-19 (acute and convalescent) were obtained from the United States, Italy and Spain. T cells, B-cell-depleted T cells, or PBMCs provided the cDNA or gDNA that served as material.

Trimming removed 1 base from V and 6 bases from J, with 18 bases in between. The CDR3 is 17 residues long. The germline V gene has CDR1 SGHVS and CDR2 FNYEAQ. In the authors' methods: Amplification with reference gene primers provided the estimates of nucleated cell counts. Profiling relied on immunoSEQ multiplex PCR, and the TCRdb table lists in-frame clones only, not all of them. Clone size and V and J calls were adopted from that table, with D and trimming inferred from the DNA. The repertoire holds about 280,000 clones, 70% to 90% seen once, with about 5.1% in the top ten. This sequence joins TRBV7-6 and TRBJ2-2, with D maybe TRBD2 (5 bases). Sequencing was performed on peripheral blood. This sequence originates from a man aged 45-60 years with active or convalescent COVID-19. Here the CDR3 reads CASSLGQRQPGAGELFF. The CDR3 region has the DNA TGTGCCAGCAGCTTAGGGCAGCGGCAACCCGGGGCCGGGGAGCTGTTTTTT.